This paragraph covers one T cell receptor (beta chain) sequence. There are 15 residues in the CDR3. Germline V gene lookup returns CDR1 MNHEY and CDR2 SVGEGT. V dropped 5 bases and J dropped 4; count of bases not matched to a gene: 10. The source of the sample is a study of blood T cell repertoires in COVID-19. Only in-frame clones appear in the TCRdb table, and some are missing; sequencing was by immunoSEQ multiplex PCR. This table holds about 350,000 clones, 70% to 90% found once. The sequence derives from a woman in her 30s who had recovered from COVID-19. The chain has TRBV6-2 or TRBV6-3 and TRBJ2-7, with 8 bases that match TRBD2. The sample taken for sequencing was PBMCs or T cells enriched from blood (not recorded which). The CDR3 region is CASSPPGTRNYEQYF. Written as DNA, the CDR3 is TGTGCCAGCAGTCCCCCCGGGACTAGAAATTACGAGCAGTACTTC.